This TCR beta chain was identified in a study of cytomegalovirus exposure and HLA in healthy donors. For the study at large: Roughly 180 million T cells yielded around 100 million unique TCR beta sequences, as an earlier analysis found.

Study-wide findings and caveats: When a later analysis compared HLA-associated TCR beta chains with equally common others, the HLA-associated chains turned out to be more clonally expanded and to have lower generation probabilities. Investigators reported over 150 TCR beta chains as tied to cytomegalovirus.

V was pared by 5 bases and J by 6 bases, with 20 bases between. The CDR3 runs to 15 residues. The V gene's germline CDR1 is GTSNPN and CDR2 SVGIG (reference sequence). The PCR had 60 Vbeta and 13 Jbeta primers. Using immunoSEQ multiplex PCR, the repertoire was profiled, and TCRdb retains in-frame clones only, with some absent. The data show approximately 100,000 clones, roughly three quarters seen once. Points on this clone: The antigen remains undetermined.

Likely unrecorded immune exposures existed in these nominally healthy donors. The rearrangement joins TRBV30 to TRBJ2-1, with D perhaps matching TRBD2 (6 bases). This sequence was found in a woman between 35 and 50 years old in good health and CMV-seronegative. Specimen: PBMCs. The chain's CDR3 is CAWVGANWRGNEQFF. In nucleotides, the CDR3 is TGTGCCTGGGTCGGGGCGAATTGGAGGGGCAATGAGCAGTTCTTC.